This T cell receptor beta chain was captured in a study of blood T cell repertoires in COVID-19. The wider study: Researchers got acute and convalescent COVID-19 samples from the United States, Italy and Spain.

This CDR3 spans 15 amino acids. Germline V gives CDR1 SGDLS, CDR2 YYNGEE. V was clipped by 0 bases and J by 3 bases, with 12 bases between them. Seattle patients were enrolled during active infection and followed longitudinally. Here immunoSEQ multiplex PCR was the method, and the copy in TCRdb shows in-frame clones only, minus some. This sample has 200,000 to 300,000 clones, with approximately 86% found just once. The receptor was isolated from an older woman with COVID-19, enrolled during active disease. V gene TRBV9 combines with J gene TRBJ2-5; tentatively, D is TRBD2 (6 bases). The material sequenced was peripheral blood. In DNA form, the CDR3 reads TGTGCCAGCAGCGTAGTGGGACTGGAAAAAGAGACCCAGTACTTC. Translating gives CASSVVGLEKETQYF.